Only a few counts were recorded for the clone carrying this T cell receptor (beta chain). The entry originates in a study of T-cell memory formation after mild COVID-19. The germline V gene encodes CDR1 MNHEY and CDR2 SVGEGT. V was pared by 5 bases and J by 5 bases, with 10 bases of the junction left unmatched. This CDR3 region has 16 residues. MiXCR, run by TCRdb on the 5' RACE reads, gives a single entry per CDR3 protein. Of just over 400,000 distinct CDR3 sequences listed, about 22% were seen once; the top ten hold roughly 13%. The sequence was obtained from an adult woman who had mild COVID-19 (a few samples of this study predate the infection). Cell type and time point are not known. Sequencing used PBMCs or a T cell subset sorted from them (not recorded which). V and J are TRBV6-2 or TRBV6-3 and TRBJ2-1; 9 bases fit TRBD1. This chain's CDR3 is CASSETGGIYHNEQFF. The CDR3 DNA reads TGTGCCAGCAGTGAAACAGGGGGCATTTACCACAATGAGCAGTTCTTC.